The 24 T cell receptor beta chains below all came from one sample that was sequenced in a study of CD8+CD57+ T cells in acquired aplastic anemia. Profiling of TCR beta VDJ combinations and CDR3 sequences used genomic DNA as template. TCRdb re-called the reads with MiXCR, one entry per CDR3 protein. The data contain around 150,000 distinct CDR3 sequences, 45% to 55% of them singletons. Previously, flow cytometry had revealed CD8+CD57+ cell expansion in the patients chosen for sequencing. Sequencing used sorted CD4+, CD8+, or CD8+CD57+ T cells (not recorded which) from PBMCs. These TCRs come from a human donor with aplastic anemia.

A single count supports this clonotype. The junction departs from the called germline gene at one end, perhaps through a read error. The V and J genes are TRBV14 and TRBJ2-1, with D possibly TRBD1 on 5 matching bases. The CDR3 spans 13 residues. The germline V gene has CDR1 SGHDN and CDR2 FVKESK. CDR3 DNA: TGCGCCAGCAGCCAAGGACACTACAATGAGCAGTTCTTC. Its protein is CASSQGHYNEQFF. The full variable domain, rest sourced from reference TRBV14 and TRBJ2-1, is EAGVTQFPSHSVIEKGQTVTLRCDPISGHDNLYWYRRVMGKEIKFLLHFVKESKQDESGMPNNRFLAERTGGTYSTLKVQPAELEDSGVYFCASSQGHYNEQFFGPGTRLTVL.

In the case of this clonotype: Sequence at one end of the junction differs from germline and may be a read error. V is TRBV11-1 and J is TRBJ2-7; TRBD1 aligns across 7 bases. The length of the CDR3 is 15 residues. Germline assignment: CDR1 SGHAT and CDR2 FQDESV (reference sequence). Here the CDR3 DNA reads TGCGCCAGCAGCCTGGACAGGAGTCGAGTCTACGAGCAGTACTTC. Translation: CASSLDRSRVYEQYF.

The genes are TRBV5-1 and TRBJ2-3; no definite D call. Trimming cost V 2 bases and J 1 base, with 11 bases left between them. The CDR3 has 15 residues. Looked up from germline, CDR1 is SGHRS and CDR2 is YFSETQ. CDR3 bases: TGCGCCAGCAGCTTCGGTATAGGCGGCACAGATACGCAGTATTTT. Its protein product is CASSFGIGGTDTQYF.

For the CDR3, the DNA is TGTGCCAGCAGCCAAGACCAGGGTTACTATGGCTACACCTTC. Translated: CASSQDQGYYGYTF. The V gene is TRBV9, the J gene TRBJ1-2, with D possibly TRBD1 on 5 matching bases. From germline, CDR1 is SGDLS and CDR2 YYNGEE. Trimming removed 4 bases from V and 3 bases from J, with 13 bases in between. The CDR3 consists of 14 residues.

The chain couples TRBV15 to TRBJ1-2, with a tentative D call TRBD1 (5 bases). The CDR3 loop spans 16 amino acids. The V and J ends lost 1 base and 1 base respectively, with 13 bases between them. The V gene's germline CDR1 is LNHNV and CDR2 YYDKDF (reference sequence). The chain's CDR3 is CATSRAGVRDNYGYTF. In DNA, the CDR3 is TGTGCCACCAGCAGAGCGGGGGTGAGGGATAACTATGGCTACACCTTC.

This clonotype was detected only a few times. CDR3 protein: CATSTQGEEYGYTF. CDR3 coding DNA: TGTGCCACCAGCACCCAGGGGGAAGAGTATGGCTACACCTTC. The chain carries TRBV24-1 and TRBJ1-2; 7 nucleotides align to TRBD1. The CDR3 runs 14 residues. Germline trimming cut 7 bases from V and 5 bases from J; bases unmatched to any gene: 9. Per germline, CDR1 KGHDR and CDR2 SFDVKD.

This clonotype came up a few times. The rearrangement uses TRBV27 and TRBJ2-7, with TRBD1 matching 7 bases. This CDR3 is 14 amino acids long. V lost 6 bases, J lost 6 bases, and 11 bases stayed unmatched. Germline CDR1 is MNHEY and CDR2 is SMNVEV (reference sequence). CDR3 loop: CASRVRRQGGEQYF. The CDR3 DNA sequence: TGTGCCAGCAGAGTCAGGAGACAGGGTGGCGAGCAGTACTTC.

This clonotype was picked up a small number of times. J is TRBJ1-1 and V is TRBV30; D is uncertain. The CDR3 totals 11 residues. The germline V gene encodes CDR1 GTSNPN and CDR2 SVGIG (reference sequence). V gave up 0 bases and J gave up 4 bases, with 3 bases separating them. The chain's CDR3 is CAWSVITEAFF. CDR3 DNA: TGTGCCTGGAGTGTAATCACTGAAGCTTTCTTT. The variable domain in full, completed from reference TRBV30 and TRBJ1-1, reads SQTIHQWPATLVQPVGSPLSLECTVEGTSNPNLYWYRQAAGRGLQLLFYSVGIGQISSEVPQNLSASRPQDRQFILSSKKLLLSDSGFYLCAWSVITEAFFGQGTRLTVV.

The sample holds many counts of this clonotype. This chain connects TRBV4-2 to TRBJ1-6; tentatively, D is TRBD1 (6 bases). Germline CDR1 and CDR2: LGHNA and YNFKEQ. Trimming removed 5 bases at V and 9 bases at J, with 8 bases between. The CDR3 sequence is 12 residues long. In DNA, the CDR3 is TGTGCCAGCAGCGAACAGGGTTCACCCCTCCACTTT. As protein: CASSEQGSPLHF.

This clonotype was found many times. As DNA, the CDR3 is TGCGCCAGCAGCTTCGCCGATACCCGGACGGCCGGAGAGACCCAGTACTTC. Its protein is CASSFADTRTAGETQYF. The chain recombines TRBV5-1 with TRBJ2-5; D remains unclear. This CDR3 spans 17 amino acids. Looked up from germline, CDR1 is SGHRS and CDR2 is YFSETQ. The germline V and J ends were trimmed by 2 bases and 4 bases, with 21 bases remaining between them.

Only a few counts were recorded for this clonotype. The J gene is TRBJ2-3, the V gene TRBV30; D might be TRBD2 (5 bases). CDR3 length equals 14 residues. CDR1 is GTSNPN, CDR2 SVGIG, per germline (reference sequence). Between the trimmed V and J ends, which lost 7 bases and 2 bases, there was a span of 16 bases. CDR3 in amino acids: CAFLVGGITDTQYF. The CDR3 region has the DNA TGTGCCTTCCTAGTAGGAGGTATCACAGATACGCAGTATTTT.

This clonotype showed up many times. The chain combines TRBV6-4 with TRBJ2-1; TRBD1 is a possible D gene (7 bases). Germline V CDR1 and CDR2: MRHNA, SNTAGT. The CDR3 is 13 amino acids. V shed 6 bases and J shed 7 bases, with 13 bases lying between them. The CDR3 sequence: CASRHAGGNEQFF. For the CDR3, the DNA is TGTGCCAGCAGGCACGCAGGGGGGAATGAGCAGTTCTTC.

This clonotype has just a few counts. The chain carries TRBV27 and TRBJ1-4; 11 positions match TRBD1. The germline gives CDR1 MNHEY, CDR2 SMNVEV (reference sequence). V shed 10 bases and J 7 bases; nucleotides not matched to a gene: 2. The CDR3 contains 12 residues. CDR3: CATGQGGEKLFF. CDR3 nucleotides: TGTGCCACGGGACAGGGGGGTGAAAAACTGTTTTTT. Full variable domain (remainder filled in from reference TRBV27 and TRBJ1-4): EAQVTQNPRYLITVTGKKLTVTCSQNMNHEYMSWYRQDPGLGLRQIYYSMNVEVTDKGDVPEGYKVSRKEKRNFPLILESPSPNQTSLYFCATGQGGEKLFFGSGTQLSVL.

Many counts were recorded for this clonotype. The chain couples TRBV7-9 to TRBJ2-1; 8 bases agree with TRBD1. The germline CDR1 and CDR2 sequences are SEHNR and FQNEAQ (reference sequence). The CDR3 is made up of 13 amino acids. The ends lost 5 bases at V and 7 bases at J; junction bases unmatched: 4. This chain's CDR3 is CASSETGENEQFF. DNA for the CDR3: TGTGCCAGCAGCGAGACAGGGGAGAATGAGCAGTTCTTC.

CDR3 protein: CASSYGTENSPLHF. Written as DNA, the CDR3 is TGTGCCAGCAGTTACGGGACGGAGAATTCACCCCTCCACTTT. The chain recombines TRBV6-5 with TRBJ1-6; a weak D match, TRBD1 (5 bases). Germline-derived CDR1 and CDR2 are MNHEY and SVGAGI. Between the trimmed V and J ends, which lost 2 bases and 7 bases, there was a span of 9 bases. The CDR3 runs 14 residues.

This chain joins TRBV7-8 and TRBJ2-7; D not certain. Germline CDR1 reads SGHVS; CDR2 reads FQNEAQ. Deletions cut 1 base from V and 6 bases from J, with 10 bases between. This CDR3 is 13 amino acids long. CDR3 residues: CASSLVLLGEQYF. As DNA, the CDR3 is TGTGCCAGCAGCTTAGTTCTGTTGGGCGAGCAGTACTTC.

With regard to this clonotype: The germline gene is not matched at one end of the junction; a read error may be the cause. The CDR3 sequence: CASSGPEYNGQFF. The CDR3 DNA reads as TGTGCCAGCAGCGGACCCGAATACAATGGGCAGTTCTTC. The V call is TRBV7-9, the J call TRBJ2-1; no definite D call. CDR3 length: 13 amino acids. The germline CDR1 and CDR2 sequences are SEHNR and FQNEAQ (reference sequence).

This clonotype has only a few counts. This chain joins TRBV15 and TRBJ2-5; TRBD1 matches 7 bases. The germline V gene encodes CDR1 LNHNV and CDR2 YYDKDF (reference sequence). This CDR3 spans 16 amino acids. The ends lost 3 bases at V and 2 bases at J; junction bases unmatched: 9. CDR3 sequence (DNA): TGTGCCACCAGCAGCCTGAACAGGGGACGACAAGAGACCCAGTACTTC. This sequence encodes CATSSLNRGRQETQYF.

The genes are TRBV2 and TRBJ1-6; 8 positions match TRBD1. The germline gives CDR1 SNHLY, CDR2 FYNNEI. J was trimmed by 7 bases and V by 5 bases; bases with no gene match: 4. The CDR3 length is 14 residues. The CDR3 bases are TGTGCCAGCAGTTTAGACAGGGGAAATTCACCCCTCCACTTT. Amino acid sequence: CASSLDRGNSPLHF.

The V gene is TRBV19, the J gene TRBJ2-2; TRBD2 matches at 7 bases. The CDR3 runs 14 residues. Unmatched junction bases numbered 3, after V lost 4 bases and J lost 4 bases. The germline V gene encodes CDR1 LNHDA and CDR2 SQIVND (reference sequence). CDR3: CASSNPGGTGELFF. CDR3 DNA: TGTGCCAGTAGTAACCCGGGGGGCACCGGGGAGCTGTTTTTT.

The rearrangement joins TRBV2 to TRBJ2-3, with 10 nucleotides matching TRBD2. The CDR3 has 14 amino acids. Per germline, CDR1 SNHLY and CDR2 FYNNEI. J was trimmed by 5 bases and V by 7 bases; bases with no gene match: 6. The DNA of the CDR3 is TGTGCCAGCAATCTAGCGGGAGTGGGAGATACGCAGTATTTT. Protein sequence: CASNLAGVGDTQYF.

This clonotype was seen more than once but under ten times. The V and J genes are TRBV12-3 or TRBV12-4 and TRBJ1-2, with a weak D call TRBD1 (5 bases). V lost 1 base and J 7 bases, leaving 16 bases between the germline ends. The CDR3 length is 15 residues. The CDR3 DNA follows: TGTGCCAGCAGTTTAGGGGGGGTGCCGGGGTTTGGCTACACCTTC. Protein: CASSLGGVPGFGYTF.

The V gene is TRBV9, the J gene TRBJ2-7; the D gene is possibly TRBD1 (6 bases). CDR3 length: 15 amino acids. With 4 bases removed from V and 3 bases from J, the gap between germline ends came to 17 bases. Germline V gene data show CDR1 as SGDLS and CDR2 as YYNGEE. In nucleotides, the CDR3 is TGTGCCAGCAGCCCTCCGGGACAAAGGTACTACGAGCAGTACTTC. Residues: CASSPPGQRYYEQYF.

This clonotype occurred many times. The chain recombines TRBV24-1 with TRBJ2-7; D remains ambiguous. The germline V gene encodes CDR1 KGHDR and CDR2 SFDVKD. With 0 bases removed from V and 7 bases from J, the gap between germline ends came to 9 bases. CDR3 size: 13 residues. The CDR3 DNA sequence: TGTGCCACCAGTGATTTGGGCGGCAGTGAGCAGTACTTC. Its translation is CATSDLGGSEQYF.